This TCR beta chain originates from a study of blood T cell repertoires in COVID-19. Study summary: Researchers got acute and convalescent COVID-19 samples from the United States, Italy and Spain. The analysed material was cDNA or gDNA that came from T cells, B-cell-depleted T cells, or PBMCs.

Per the original methods: It was from reference gene primer amplification that nucleated cell counts were estimated. The repertoire was sequenced with immunoSEQ multiplex PCR; TCRdb's copy has only in-frame clones and lacks some. Clone size and the V and J calls come from that table; the DNA yielded D and trimming. The profile shows 200,000 to 300,000 clones, about 85% of them singletons. Germline V gene data show CDR1 as MGHRA and CDR2 as YSYEKL. V lost 3 bases and J lost 5; bases outside the gene matches: 4. The CDR3 consists of 13 residues. This clone was seen just once. The clonotype originates from a man in his 60s with acute or convalescent COVID-19. The sample comprised peripheral blood. The V and J genes are TRBV4-1 and TRBJ2-7; 7 bases are a match to TRBD1. The CDR3 nucleotides are TGCGCCAGCAGCCAGACAGGGCTTGACGAGCAGTACTTC. Amino acids: CASSQTGLDEQYF.